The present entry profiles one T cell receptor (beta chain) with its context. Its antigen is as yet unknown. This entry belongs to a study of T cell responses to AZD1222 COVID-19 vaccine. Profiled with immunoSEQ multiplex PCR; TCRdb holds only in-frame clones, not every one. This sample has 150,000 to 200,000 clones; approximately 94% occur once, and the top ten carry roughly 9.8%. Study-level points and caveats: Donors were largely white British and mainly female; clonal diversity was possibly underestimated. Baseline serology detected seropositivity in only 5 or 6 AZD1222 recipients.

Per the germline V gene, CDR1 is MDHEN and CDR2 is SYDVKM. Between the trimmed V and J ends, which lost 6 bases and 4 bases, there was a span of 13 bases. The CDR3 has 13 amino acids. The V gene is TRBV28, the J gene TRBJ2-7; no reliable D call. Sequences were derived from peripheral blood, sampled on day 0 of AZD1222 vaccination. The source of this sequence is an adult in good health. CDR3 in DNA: TGTGCCAGCAGCACGCGGTGGGGTTACGAGCAGTACTTC. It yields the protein CASSTRWGYEQYF.